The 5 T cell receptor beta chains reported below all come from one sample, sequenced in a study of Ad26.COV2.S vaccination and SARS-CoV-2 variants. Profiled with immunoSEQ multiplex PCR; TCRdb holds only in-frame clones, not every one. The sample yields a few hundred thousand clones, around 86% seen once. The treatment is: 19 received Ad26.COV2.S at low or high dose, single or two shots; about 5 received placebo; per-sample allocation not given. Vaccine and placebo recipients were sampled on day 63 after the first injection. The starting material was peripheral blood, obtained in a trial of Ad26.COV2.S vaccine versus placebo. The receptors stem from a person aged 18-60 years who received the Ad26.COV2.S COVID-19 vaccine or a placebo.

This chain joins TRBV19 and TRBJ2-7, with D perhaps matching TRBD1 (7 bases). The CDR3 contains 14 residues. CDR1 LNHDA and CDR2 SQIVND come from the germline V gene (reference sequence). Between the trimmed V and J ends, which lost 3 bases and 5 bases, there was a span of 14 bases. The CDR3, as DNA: TGTGCCAGTAGTATGTCAGGGGGGACCCACGAGCAGTACTTC. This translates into CASSMSGGTHEQYF. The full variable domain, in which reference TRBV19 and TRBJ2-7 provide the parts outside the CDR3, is DGGITQSPKYLFRKEGQNVTLSCEQNLNHDAMYWYRQDPGQGLRLIYYSQIVNDFQKGDIAEGYSVSREKKESFPLTVTSAQKNPTAFYLCASSMSGGTHEQYFGPGTRLTVT.

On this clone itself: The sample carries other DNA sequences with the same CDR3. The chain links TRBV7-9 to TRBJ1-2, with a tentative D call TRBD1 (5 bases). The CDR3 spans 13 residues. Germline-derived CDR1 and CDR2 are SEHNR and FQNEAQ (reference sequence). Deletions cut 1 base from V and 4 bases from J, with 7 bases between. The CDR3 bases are TGTGCCAGCAGCTTAGGGGGCTCCTATGGCTACACCTTC. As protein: CASSLGGSYGYTF.

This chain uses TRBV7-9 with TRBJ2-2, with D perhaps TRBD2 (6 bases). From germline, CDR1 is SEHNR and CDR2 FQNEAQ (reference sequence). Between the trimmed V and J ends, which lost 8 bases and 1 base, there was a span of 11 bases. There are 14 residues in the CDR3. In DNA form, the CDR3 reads TGTGCCAGCCCCCCGGGGGAGAACACCGGGGAGCTGTTTTTT. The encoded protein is CASPPGENTGELFF.

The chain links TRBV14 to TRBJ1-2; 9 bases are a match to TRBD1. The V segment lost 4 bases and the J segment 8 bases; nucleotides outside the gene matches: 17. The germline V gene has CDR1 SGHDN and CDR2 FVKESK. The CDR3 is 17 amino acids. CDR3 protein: CASSRRGPWTGDQGYTF. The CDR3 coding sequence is TGTGCCAGCAGCCGAAGAGGCCCCTGGACAGGGGATCAAGGCTACACCTTC.

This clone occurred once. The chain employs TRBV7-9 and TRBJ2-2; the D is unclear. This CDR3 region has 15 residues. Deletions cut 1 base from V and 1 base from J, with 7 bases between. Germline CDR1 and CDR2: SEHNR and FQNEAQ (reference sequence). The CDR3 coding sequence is TGTGCCAGCAGCTTAGACGGGCAGAACACCGGGGAGCTGTTTTTT. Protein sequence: CASSLDGQNTGELFF.